This T cell receptor beta chain was sequenced in a study of CD8 T cells in ankylosing spondylitis (dated by TCRdb to the late 2010s). For the study in its entirety: The study profiled T cell receptor beta repertoires in healthy donors and ankylosing spondylitis patients to find disease-linked TCR variants. The full study cohort was made up of under 30 ankylosing spondylitis patients and about a hundred healthy donors. Peripheral blood was sampled, and synovial fluid was additionally collected from ankylosing spondylitis patients. What the authors observed across the whole study: A TCR beta motif of 8 or 9 highly homologous amino acid variants appeared characteristic of blood from ankylosing spondylitis patients. The disease-linked clones showed a CD8+ phenotype and occurred at relatively low frequencies in peripheral blood. The disease-linked clones were reported as significantly enriched in matched synovial fluid samples from ankylosing spondylitis patients. Some motif variants were previously reported in synovial fluid and blood of reactive arthritis patients, suggesting common disease-initiation mechanisms.

Instrument used: Illumina HiSeq 2500. Quantitative 5'-RACE with molecular barcodes was used to prepare TCR beta libraries. In the original analysis: A new computational method, built on a probabilistic model of VDJ rearrangement, was used to identify disease-linked TCR variants. The public reads were run again by TCRdb, first through fastp at Q25 and then through MiXCR, and only productive beta chains were kept. Duplicate CDR3 protein sequences are folded into a single record with the most common DNA and genes. The V and J calls follow TCRdb's processing rather than the paper's. Here the sample has 130,000 or so distinct CDR3 sequences; over 6% occur a single time. The ten biggest clones cover 9.5% to 15% of the sample. This clonotype was found many times. The target of this receptor is not known. No quality values exist for individual bases; no much larger clone is one base distant. The CDR3 goes from the cysteine to the phenylalanine over 15 residues. Of all the DNA, just the CDR3 is kept, 45 bases in frame from base 1. Per the germline V gene, SGHTA is the CDR1 and FQGNSA is the CDR2. V loses 5 bases of germline sequence and J loses 5 bases, and the interval between the two ends is 18 bases.

The sequenced material came from blood, either unsorted or a sorted T cell fraction (not recorded which). The receptor comes from a male donor with ankylosing spondylitis or in good health (not recorded which). The sequence joins TRBV7-2 to TRBJ1-1, with a tentative D gene TRBD1 over 6 matching bases. The sequenced DNA is TGTGCCAGCAGCCCATTCCGGGGGGCGAGGACTGAAGCTTTCTTT. Its translation is CASSPFRGARTEAFF.